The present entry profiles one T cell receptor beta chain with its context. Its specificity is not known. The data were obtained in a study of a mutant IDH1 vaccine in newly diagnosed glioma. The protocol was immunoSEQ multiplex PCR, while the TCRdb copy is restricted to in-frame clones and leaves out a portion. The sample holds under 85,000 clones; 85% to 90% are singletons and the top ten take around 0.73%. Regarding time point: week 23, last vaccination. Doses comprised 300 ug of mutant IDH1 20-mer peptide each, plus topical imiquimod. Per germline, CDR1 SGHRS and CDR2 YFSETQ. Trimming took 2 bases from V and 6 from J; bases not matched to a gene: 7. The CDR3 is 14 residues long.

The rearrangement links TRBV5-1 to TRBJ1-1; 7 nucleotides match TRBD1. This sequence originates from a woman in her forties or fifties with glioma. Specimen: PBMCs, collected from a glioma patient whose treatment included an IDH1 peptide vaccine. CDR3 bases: TGCGCCAGCAGCTTAAGCGGCAGGGGGGCTGAAGCTTTCTTT. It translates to CASSLSGRGAEAFF.